The clone carrying this T cell receptor (beta chain) was seen many times. Its target is unknown. Per the germline V gene, CDR1 is DFQATT and CDR2 is SNEGSKA (reference sequence). The CDR3 runs 12 residues. Trimming cost V 6 bases and J 5 bases; bases outside gene matches: 6. The data belong to a study of metastatic and nonmetastatic thyroid tumors. Across the whole study: Samples came from malignant and benign thyroid patients, and repertoires were compared across blood and tumor or nodule tissue. Study results and limitations: Within blood and tumor, benign nodules reportedly had significantly lower TCR beta diversity than malignant thyroid tumors did.

Treatment of any kind had been given to no patient before thyroid surgery. Per the original data handling: The distant-metastasis classifier for papillary thyroid cancer was built from CDR3 differences across clinicopathological groups. TCRdb reprocessed the PCR reads using MiXCR. TCRdb's processing, not the authors' own work, is the source of the V and J calls. This table has about 30,000 clones, 4% to 5% appearing once. This chain connects TRBV20-1 to TRBJ2-7; 8 bases are a match to TRBD1. This receptor was identified in a female donor with papillary thyroid cancer or a benign thyroid nodule (not recorded which). Some clones in this sample may be carry-over from other donors' samples. The sequencing input was blood. CDR3 nucleotides: TGCAGTGCCCTCAGGGGGCACGACGAGCAGTACTTC. Amino acids: CSALRGHDEQYF.